Included here is one T cell receptor beta chain sequence, with context. Data came from immunoSEQ multiplex PCR; TCRdb stores just in-frame clones and leaves some out. The sample lists fewer than 250,000 clones; roughly 91% were seen once. This CDR3 is built from 15 residues. Trimming cost V 4 bases and J 3 bases, with 16 bases left between them. Germline CDR1 and CDR2: MDHEN and SYDVKM. Which cohort a participant joined came from the clinical history participants gave. This record comes from a study of blood T cell repertoires in COVID-19. The V call is TRBV28, the J call TRBJ2-7, with D perhaps TRBD2 (6 bases). The sequence derives from a young man in a cohort exposed to, infected with or recovered from COVID-19 (not recorded which). Sequencing was carried out using PBMCs or T cells enriched from blood (not recorded which). CDR3 amino acids: CASSSPGGNNYEQYF. The CDR3 nucleotides read TGTGCCAGCAGTTCACCTGGCGGGAACAACTACGAGCAGTACTTC. Using reference TRBV28 and TRBJ2-7 for the parts outside the CDR3, the full variable domain is DVKVTQSSRYLVKRTGEKVFLECVQDMDHENMFWYRQDPGLGLRLIYFSYDVKMKEKGDIPEGYSVSREKKERFSLILESASTNQTSMYLCASSSPGGNNYEQYFGPGTRLTVT.